The rows below give T cell receptor beta chains drawn from one sample of a study of long-term antiretroviral therapy in people with HIV. Profiling relied on immunoSEQ multiplex PCR, and the TCRdb table lists in-frame clones only, not all of them. The data hold tens of thousands of clones, with roughly 85% observed a single time. Sequencing used unsorted PBMCs, obtained 2.3 years after starting antiretroviral therapy. These TCRs come from a middle-aged man with HIV. Each CDR3 is given without its conserved first and last residue.

>TRBJ2-7|TRBV28|11
ASTPGTIYEQY
>TRBJ2-7|TRBV27|12
ASSLSGSHYEQY
>TRBJ2-1|TRBV5-1|18
ASSLKGTGRVSPTYNEQF
>TRBJ2-7|TRBV10-3|10
AIRMSSAEIY
>TRBJ2-2|TRBV11-2|14
ASSGATGPNTGELF
>TRBJ2-2|TRBV27|13
ASSLFSGATGELF
>TRBJ2-5|TRBV11-2|16
ASSLDGTSGGLQETQY
>TRBJ2-2|TRBV7-2|10
ASSIYTGELF
>TRBJ1-2|TRBV9|13
ASSPQTGDDYGYT
>TRBJ1-2|TRBV7-9|14
ASSPGQGALGDGYT
>TRBJ1-6|TRBV5-1|12
ASSPTGGNSPLH
>TRBJ2-5|TRBV28|13
ASNPSGSGGETQY
>TRBJ1-2|TRBV13|14
ASSGVGPGTHYGYT
>TRBJ1-3|TRBV13|16
ASSQIPDRGISGNTIY
>TRBJ1-2|TRBV10-3|12
ASSESHDGYGYT
>TRBJ2-6|TRBV6-1|16
ASSEARAGVLGANVLT
>TRBJ1-2|TRBV27|13
ASRYRGGANYGYT
>TRBJ1-1|TRBV5-5|10
ASSLGTSEAF